The clone carrying this TCR beta chain has at least ten counts. Its target is unknown. The data originate from a study of metastatic and nonmetastatic thyroid tumors. Whole-study context: Repertoires were compared across blood and tumor or nodule tissue from malignant and benign thyroid patients. Points from the study as a whole: Across blood and tumor, TCR beta diversity in malignant thyroid tumors was reportedly significantly higher than in benign nodules.

Original methodology: Between-group CDR3 differences, defined by clinicopathological status, yielded a distant-metastasis classifier for papillary thyroid cancer. TCRdb re-processed the PCR reads through MiXCR. TCRdb, not the authors, supplied the V and J calls. The data contain tens of thousands of clones, roughly a sixth of them seen just once; the ten biggest clones take up 8% to 10%. V lost 8 bases to trimming and J lost 3 bases, with 16 bases between them. The CDR3 is made up of 14 amino acids. Every patient underwent thyroid surgery untreated. This chain connects TRBV12-3 or TRBV12-4 to TRBJ1-2; no firm D call. This clonotype was sampled from a female donor with papillary thyroid cancer or a benign thyroid nodule (not recorded which). Some clones in this sample may be carry-over from other donors' samples. Sequences were obtained from tumor tissue. CDR3 loop: CASRLVGMDYGYTF. The CDR3 nucleotides read TGTGCCAGCCGCTTGGTGGGAATGGACTATGGCTACACCTTC.